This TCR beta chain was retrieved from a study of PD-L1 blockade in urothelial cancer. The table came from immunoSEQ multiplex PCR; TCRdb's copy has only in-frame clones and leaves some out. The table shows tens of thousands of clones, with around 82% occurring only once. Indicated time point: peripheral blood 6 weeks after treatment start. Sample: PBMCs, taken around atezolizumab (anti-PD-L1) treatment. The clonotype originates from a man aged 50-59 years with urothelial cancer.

In DNA form, the CDR3 reads TGTGCCAGTAGCCAACCAGCGTCTAAAGCCAAAAACATTCAGTACTTC. Its translation: CASSQPASKAKNIQYF. The chain couples TRBV19 to TRBJ2-4; unclear D gene. Germline V gene sequence: CDR1 LNHDA, CDR2 SQIVND (reference sequence). Between the trimmed V and J ends, which lost 6 bases and 0 bases, there was a span of 15 bases. The CDR3 has 16 amino acids.